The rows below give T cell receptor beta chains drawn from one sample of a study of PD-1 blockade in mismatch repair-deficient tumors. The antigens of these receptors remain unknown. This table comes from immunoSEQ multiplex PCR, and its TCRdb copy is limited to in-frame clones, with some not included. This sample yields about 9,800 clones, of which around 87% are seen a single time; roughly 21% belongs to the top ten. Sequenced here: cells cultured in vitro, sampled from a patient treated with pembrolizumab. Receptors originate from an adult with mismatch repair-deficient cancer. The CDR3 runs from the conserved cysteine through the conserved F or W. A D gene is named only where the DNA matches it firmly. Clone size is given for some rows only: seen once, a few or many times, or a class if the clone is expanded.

CDR3: CASSLKAGTGNQPQHF
DNA: TGTGCCAGCTCACTAAAAGCTGGGACAGGGAATCAGCCCCAGCATTTT
size: .
V: TRBV18
J: TRBJ1-5
D: TRBD1

CDR3: CASSLGGGSANTGELFF
DNA: TGTGCCAGCAGCTTAGGAGGGGGGAGCGCGAACACCGGGGAGCTGTTTTTT
size: .
V: TRBV5-4
J: TRBJ2-2
D: .

CDR3: CASRDNFRGRFGANVLTF
DNA: TGTGCCAGTAGAGATAACTTCAGGGGGCGCTTTGGGGCCAACGTCCTGACTTTC
size: .
V: TRBV19
J: TRBJ2-6
D: TRBD1

CDR3: CASSQSRDRGSYEQYF
DNA: TGTGCCAGCTCACAAAGCCGGGACAGGGGTTCCTACGAGCAGTACTTC
size: .
V: TRBV18
J: TRBJ2-7
D: TRBD1

CDR3: CASRGQGDTYEQYF
DNA: TGTGCCAGCAGGGGCCAAGGGGATACCTACGAGCAGTACTTC
size: .
V: TRBV28
J: TRBJ2-7
D: .

CDR3: CAIAPRSSYEQYF
DNA: TGTGCCATAGCCCCCAGGAGCTCCTACGAGCAGTACTTC
size: once
V: TRBV2
J: TRBJ2-7
D: .

CDR3: CARSSPRAHGYTF
DNA: TGTGCCAGAAGCTCTCCCAGAGCCCATGGCTACACCTTC
size: .
V: TRBV7-5
J: TRBJ1-2
D: .

CDR3: CAIRTSSGNTIYF
DNA: TGTGCCATCAGGACCTCATCTGGAAACACCATATATTTT
size: .
V: TRBV10-3
J: TRBJ1-3
D: .

CDR3: CASSLQGGYTIYF
DNA: TGTGCCAGCAGCTTACAGGGTGGATACACCATATATTTT
size: .
V: TRBV5-5
J: TRBJ1-3
D: .

CDR3: CAWTPLAGGLTEAFF
DNA: TGTGCCTGGACCCCGCTGGCAGGGGGATTGACTGAAGCTTTCTTT
size: .
V: TRBV30
J: TRBJ1-1
D: TRBD1

CDR3: CASSSSTSWSYNEQFF
DNA: TGTGCCAGCAGCTCCTCCACTAGTTGGTCCTACAATGAGCAGTTCTTC
size: once
V: TRBV7-9
J: TRBJ2-1
D: .

CDR3: CASSLGGGTEAFF
DNA: TGTGCCAGTAGCCTCGGGGGGGGCACTGAAGCTTTCTTT
size: .
V: TRBV19
J: TRBJ1-1
D: .

CDR3: CASSFRVADTEAFF
DNA: TGCGCCAGCAGTTTCCGGGTCGCGGACACTGAAGCTTTCTTT
size: .
V: TRBV5-1
J: TRBJ1-1
D: .

CDR3: CASSSGQDYEQYF
DNA: TGCGCCAGCAGCTCGGGACAGGACTACGAGCAGTACTTC
size: few
V: TRBV5-1
J: TRBJ2-7
D: TRBD1

CDR3: CASGQGTYEQYF
DNA: TGTGCCAGCGGGCAGGGAACCTACGAGCAGTACTTC
size: .
V: TRBV28
J: TRBJ2-7
D: .

CDR3: CASSLGGNPLEQYF
DNA: TGTGCCAGCAGCTTAGGTGGCAACCCCCTCGAGCAGTACTTC
size: few
V: TRBV11-2
J: TRBJ2-7
D: .

CDR3: CAWSPYGQSEKLFF
DNA: TGTGCCTGGAGTCCCTACGGACAGTCTGAAAAACTGTTTTTT
size: few
V: TRBV30
J: TRBJ1-4
D: .

CDR3: CASSRLAYEQYF
DNA: TGTGCCAGCAGCAGATTAGCATACGAGCAGTACTTC
size: .
V: TRBV2
J: TRBJ2-7
D: .

CDR3: CASSWVDYYEQYF
DNA: TGTGCCAGCAGCTGGGTAGACTACTACGAGCAGTACTTC
size: .
V: TRBV11-3
J: TRBJ2-7
D: .

CDR3: CASSDRGTEAFF
DNA: TGCGCCAGCAGCGACAGGGGTACTGAAGCTTTCTTT
size: .
V: TRBV5-1
J: TRBJ1-1
D: TRBD1

CDR3: CASRTLPNTGELFF
DNA: TGCGCCAGCAGGACCCTACCGAACACCGGGGAGCTGTTTTTT
size: .
V: TRBV5-1
J: TRBJ2-2
D: .

CDR3: CASSQDRTSGFNEQFF
DNA: TGTGCCAGCAGCCAAGATCGGACTAGCGGCTTTAACGAGCAGTTCTTC
size: .
V: TRBV4-2
J: TRBJ2-1
D: TRBD2

CDR3: CASTSNNYGYTF
DNA: TGTGCCAGCACTAGTAATAACTATGGCTACACCTTC
size: .
V: TRBV28
J: TRBJ1-2
D: .

CDR3: CASSYQRAGSTDTQYF
DNA: TGTGCCAGCAGTTACCAGAGGGCCGGGAGCACAGATACGCAGTATTTT
size: .
V: TRBV6-6
J: TRBJ2-3
D: .

CDR3: CASSVDGRVAGNTIYF
DNA: TGTGCCAGCAGCGTAGATGGGCGGGTGGCTGGAAACACCATATATTTT
size: .
V: TRBV9
J: TRBJ1-3
D: .

CDR3: CASSRLAVRYNEQFF
DNA: TGTGCCAGCAGCAGACTAGCGGTGCGATACAATGAGCAGTTCTTC
size: .
V: TRBV7-9
J: TRBJ2-1
D: TRBD2

CDR3: CASSASGRADTQYF
DNA: TGTGCCAGCAGCGCGAGCGGGAGAGCAGATACGCAGTATTTT
size: .
V: TRBV9
J: TRBJ2-3
D: TRBD2

CDR3: CASSPDSSGAYEQYF
DNA: TGTGCCAGCAGCCCCGACAGCTCCGGCGCCTACGAGCAGTACTTC
size: .
V: TRBV7-6
J: TRBJ2-7
D: .

CDR3: CASSPPGLAPELGDEQYF
DNA: TGTGCCAGCAGCCCACCCGGACTAGCGCCTGAGTTGGGAGACGAGCAGTACTTC
size: .
V: TRBV4-2
J: TRBJ2-7
D: TRBD2

CDR3: CASSQRASGGTGELFF
DNA: TGTGCCAGCAGCCAGAGGGCTAGCGGAGGCACCGGGGAGCTGTTTTTT
size: few
V: TRBV9
J: TRBJ2-2
D: TRBD2

CDR3: CSVSGGREDFEKLFF
DNA: TGCAGCGTTAGCGGGGGCCGAGAAGATTTTGAAAAACTGTTTTTT
size: .
V: TRBV29-1
J: TRBJ1-4
D: .

CDR3: CASSQWDSLVEAFF
DNA: TGCGCCAGCAGCCAATGGGACAGTCTGGTTGAAGCTTTCTTT
size: .
V: TRBV4-1
J: TRBJ1-1
D: TRBD1

CDR3: CATWTSGSSYEQYF
DNA: TGTGCCACTTGGACTAGCGGGAGCTCCTACGAGCAGTACTTC
size: once
V: TRBV10-3
J: TRBJ2-7
D: TRBD2

CDR3: CASSLSGASTDTQYF
DNA: TGTGCCAGCAGCCTCAGCGGAGCTAGCACAGATACGCAGTATTTT
size: .
V: TRBV9
J: TRBJ2-3
D: .

CDR3: CASSESTGSTEAFF
DNA: TGTGCCAGCAGTGAATCTACGGGGTCCACTGAAGCTTTCTTT
size: few
V: TRBV25-1
J: TRBJ1-1
D: .

CDR3: CASSLGQITGELFF
DNA: TGCGCCAGCAGCCTGGGACAGATCACCGGGGAGCTGTTTTTT
size: once
V: TRBV5-1
J: TRBJ2-2
D: TRBD1

CDR3: CASSSGSYPYEQYF
DNA: TGTGCCAGCAGTTCCGGGTCCTATCCCTACGAGCAGTACTTC
size: .
V: TRBV28
J: TRBJ2-7
D: .

CDR3: CASSSGLAGGTYEQYF
DNA: TGCGCCAGCAGCTCTGGACTAGCGGGAGGAACCTACGAGCAGTACTTC
size: .
V: TRBV5-1
J: TRBJ2-7
D: TRBD2

CDR3: CAWREPQNIQYF
DNA: TGTGCCTGGAGGGAACCACAAAACATTCAGTACTTC
size: .
V: TRBV30
J: TRBJ2-4
D: .

CDR3: CASSWTGNSGANVLTF
DNA: TGTGCCAGTAGCTGGACAGGCAACTCTGGGGCCAACGTCCTGACTTTC
size: .
V: TRBV19
J: TRBJ2-6
D: TRBD1

CDR3: CASSNSGTGWTTDTQYF
DNA: TGCGCCAGCAGCAACTCCGGGACAGGGTGGACCACAGATACGCAGTATTTT
size: .
V: TRBV5-1
J: TRBJ2-3
D: TRBD1

CDR3: CASSHRDNQPQHF
DNA: TGCGCCAGCAGCCACAGGGACAATCAGCCCCAGCATTTT
size: .
V: TRBV4-1
J: TRBJ1-5
D: .

CDR3: CASKGQTGSRGYTF
DNA: TGTGCCAGCAAGGGACAGACCGGATCTAGAGGCTACACCTTC
size: .
V: TRBV2
J: TRBJ1-2
D: TRBD1

CDR3: CASSVDNARDYTF
DNA: TGCGCCAGCAGCGTCGACAACGCCCGCGACTACACCTTC
size: once
V: TRBV5-1
J: TRBJ1-2
D: .

CDR3: CASSPTSLFSNEQFF
DNA: TGTGCCAGCTCACCAACTAGTCTTTTTAGCAATGAGCAGTTCTTC
size: .
V: TRBV18
J: TRBJ2-1
D: .

CDR3: CASSLSGTYQETQYF
DNA: TGTGCCAGCAGTTTATCCGGGACGTACCAAGAGACCCAGTACTTC
size: .
V: TRBV28
J: TRBJ2-5
D: .

CDR3: CASSPLGGTNEKLFF
DNA: TGTGCCAGCAGCCCACTTGGGGGCACCAATGAAAAACTGTTTTTT
size: .
V: TRBV9
J: TRBJ1-4
D: .

CDR3: CASSVGGTEETQYF
DNA: TGTGCCAGCAGCGTAGGCGGAACGGAGGAGACCCAGTACTTC
size: once
V: TRBV9
J: TRBJ2-5
D: .

CDR3: CAWDYLNTEAFF
DNA: TGTGCCTGGGACTATCTGAACACTGAAGCTTTCTTT
size: .
V: TRBV30
J: TRBJ1-1
D: .

CDR3: CASSFLPGRIYEQYF
DNA: TGTGCCAGCAGCTTTCTTCCGGGGAGGATCTACGAGCAGTACTTC
size: .
V: TRBV5-6
J: TRBJ2-7
D: .

CDR3: CASSSQGPNTGELFF
DNA: TGCGCCAGCAGCTCACAGGGGCCGAACACCGGGGAGCTGTTTTTT
size: .
V: TRBV5-1
J: TRBJ2-2
D: TRBD1

CDR3: CASSQLFRDEIEQYF
DNA: TGCGCCAGCAGCCAACTCTTTAGGGATGAAATTGAGCAGTACTTC
size: medium-sized
V: TRBV4-1
J: TRBJ2-7
D: .

CDR3: CASSLFDLAGGPGEQFF
DNA: TGTGCCAGCAGTTTATTCGATTTAGCGGGAGGGCCGGGTGAGCAGTTCTTC
size: .
V: TRBV28
J: TRBJ2-1
D: TRBD2

CDR3: CASSASGLGVPEAFF
DNA: TGCGCCAGCAGCGCTTCGGGCCTCGGGGTCCCTGAAGCTTTCTTT
size: .
V: TRBV5-1
J: TRBJ1-1
D: .

CDR3: CASSVIASGRGDTQYF
DNA: TGTGCCAGCAGCGTAATTGCTAGCGGGAGGGGAGATACGCAGTATTTT
size: .
V: TRBV9
J: TRBJ2-3
D: TRBD2